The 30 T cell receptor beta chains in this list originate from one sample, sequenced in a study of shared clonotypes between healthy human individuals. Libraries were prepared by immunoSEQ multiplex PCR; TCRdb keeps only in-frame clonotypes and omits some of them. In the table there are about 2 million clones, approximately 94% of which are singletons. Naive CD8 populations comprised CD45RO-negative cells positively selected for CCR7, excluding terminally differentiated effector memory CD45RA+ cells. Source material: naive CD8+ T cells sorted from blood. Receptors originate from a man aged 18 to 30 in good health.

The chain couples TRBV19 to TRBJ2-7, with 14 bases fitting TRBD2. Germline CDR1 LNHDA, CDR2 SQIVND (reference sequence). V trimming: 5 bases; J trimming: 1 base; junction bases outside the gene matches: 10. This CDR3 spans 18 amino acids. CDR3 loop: CASSPTRLAGGTSYEQYF. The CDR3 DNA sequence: TGTGCCAGTAGTCCAACCCGACTAGCGGGGGGGACGTCCTACGAGCAGTACTTC. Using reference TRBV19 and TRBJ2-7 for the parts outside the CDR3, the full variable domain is DGGITQSPKYLFRKEGQNVTLSCEQNLNHDAMYWYRQDPGQGLRLIYYSQIVNDFQKGDIAEGYSVSREKKESFPLTVTSAQKNPTAFYLCASSPTRLAGGTSYEQYFGPGTRLTVT.

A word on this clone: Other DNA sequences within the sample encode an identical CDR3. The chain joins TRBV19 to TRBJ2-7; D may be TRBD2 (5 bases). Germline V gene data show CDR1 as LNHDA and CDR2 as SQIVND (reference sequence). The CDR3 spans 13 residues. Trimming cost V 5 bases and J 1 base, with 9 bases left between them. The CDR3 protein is CASSPSGSYEQYF. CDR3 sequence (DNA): TGTGCCAGTAGTCCTTCGGGATCCTACGAGCAGTACTTC.

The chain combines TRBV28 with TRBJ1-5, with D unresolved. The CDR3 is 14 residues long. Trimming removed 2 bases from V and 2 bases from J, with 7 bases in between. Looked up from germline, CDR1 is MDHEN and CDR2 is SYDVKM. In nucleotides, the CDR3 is TGTGCCAGCAGTTTAGGGATAGGCAATCAGCCCCAGCATTTT. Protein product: CASSLGIGNQPQHF.

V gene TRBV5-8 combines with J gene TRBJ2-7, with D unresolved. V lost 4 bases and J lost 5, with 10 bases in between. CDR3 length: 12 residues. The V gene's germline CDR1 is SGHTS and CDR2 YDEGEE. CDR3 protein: CASSLTVHEQYF. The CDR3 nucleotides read TGTGCCAGCAGCCTGACCGTTCACGAGCAGTACTTC.

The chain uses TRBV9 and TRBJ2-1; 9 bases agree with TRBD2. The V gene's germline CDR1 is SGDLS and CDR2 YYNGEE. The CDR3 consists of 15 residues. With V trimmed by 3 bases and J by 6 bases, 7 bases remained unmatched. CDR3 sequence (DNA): TGTGCCAGCAGCGCGAGCGGGAGGTCCCTCAATGAGCAGTTCTTC. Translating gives CASSASGRSLNEQFF.

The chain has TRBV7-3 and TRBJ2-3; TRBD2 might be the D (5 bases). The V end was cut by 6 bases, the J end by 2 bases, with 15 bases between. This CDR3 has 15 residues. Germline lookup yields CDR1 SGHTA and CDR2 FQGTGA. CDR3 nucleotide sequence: TGTGCCAGCAGTAACACAGCGGACCCCACAGATACGCAGTATTTT. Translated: CASSNTADPTDTQYF.

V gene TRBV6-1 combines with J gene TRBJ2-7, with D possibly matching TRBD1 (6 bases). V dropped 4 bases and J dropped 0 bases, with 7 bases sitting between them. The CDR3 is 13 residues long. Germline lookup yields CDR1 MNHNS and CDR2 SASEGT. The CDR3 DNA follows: TGTGCCAGCAGTGCAGGGGCCTCCTACGAGCAGTACTTC. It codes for CASSAGASYEQYF.

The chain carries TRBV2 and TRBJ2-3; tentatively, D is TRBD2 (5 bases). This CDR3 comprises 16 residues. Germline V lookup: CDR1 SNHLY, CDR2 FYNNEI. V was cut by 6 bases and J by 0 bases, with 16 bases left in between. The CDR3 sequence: CASSPRLLASTDTQYF. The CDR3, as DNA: TGTGCCAGCAGCCCTCGGCTCCTAGCTAGCACAGATACGCAGTATTTT.

CDR3 sequence (DNA): TGTGCCAGCAGCTACAGCGGGGAACCCTACAATGAGCAGTTCTTC. Its translation: CASSYSGEPYNEQFF. The gene calls are TRBV7-9 and TRBJ2-1, with 7 bases matching TRBD2. The J segment lost 2 bases and the V segment lost 4 bases, leaving 5 bases of the junction unmatched. The CDR3 has 15 amino acids. CDR1 SEHNR and CDR2 FQNEAQ come from the germline V gene (reference sequence).

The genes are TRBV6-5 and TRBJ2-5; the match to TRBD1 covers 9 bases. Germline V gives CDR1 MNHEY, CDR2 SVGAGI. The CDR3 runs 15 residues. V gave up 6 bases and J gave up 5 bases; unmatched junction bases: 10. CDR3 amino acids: CASRVIQGARETQYF. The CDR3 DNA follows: TGTGCCAGCAGGGTAATACAGGGGGCCAGGGAGACCCAGTACTTC.

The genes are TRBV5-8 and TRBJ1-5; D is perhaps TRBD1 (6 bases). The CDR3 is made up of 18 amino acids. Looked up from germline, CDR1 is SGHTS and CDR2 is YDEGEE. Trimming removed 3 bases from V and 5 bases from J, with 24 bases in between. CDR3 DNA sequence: TGTGCCAGCAGCTCCCGGAGTTCGGTACACAGGGAAGATCAGCCCCAGCATTTT. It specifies CASSSRSSVHREDQPQHF.

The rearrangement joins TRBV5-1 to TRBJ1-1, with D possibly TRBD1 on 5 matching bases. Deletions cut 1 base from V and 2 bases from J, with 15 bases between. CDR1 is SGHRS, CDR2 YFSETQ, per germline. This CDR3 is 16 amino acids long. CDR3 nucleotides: TGCGCCAGCAGCTTGTGGGTGCAGGGTTCTAACACTGAAGCTTTCTTT. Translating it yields CASSLWVQGSNTEAFF. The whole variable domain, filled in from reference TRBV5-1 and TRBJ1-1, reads KAGVTQTPRYLIKTRGQQVTLSCSPISGHRSVSWYQQTPGQGLQFLFEYFSETQRNKGNFPGRFSGRQFSNSRSEMNVSTLELGDSALYLCASSLWVQGSNTEAFFGQGTRLTVV.

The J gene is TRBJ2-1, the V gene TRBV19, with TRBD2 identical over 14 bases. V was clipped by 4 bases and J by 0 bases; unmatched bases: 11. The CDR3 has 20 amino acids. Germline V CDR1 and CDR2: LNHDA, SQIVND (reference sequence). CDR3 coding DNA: TGTGCCAGTAGTACTGAAACGGGACTAGCGGGAGACCCCTCCTACAATGAGCAGTTCTTC. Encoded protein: CASSTETGLAGDPSYNEQFF.

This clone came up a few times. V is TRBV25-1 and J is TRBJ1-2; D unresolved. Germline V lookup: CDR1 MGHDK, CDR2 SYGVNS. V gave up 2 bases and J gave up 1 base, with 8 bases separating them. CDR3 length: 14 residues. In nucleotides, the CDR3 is TGTGCCAGCAGTGAACAGAAAAATAACTATGGCTACACCTTC. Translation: CASSEQKNNYGYTF.

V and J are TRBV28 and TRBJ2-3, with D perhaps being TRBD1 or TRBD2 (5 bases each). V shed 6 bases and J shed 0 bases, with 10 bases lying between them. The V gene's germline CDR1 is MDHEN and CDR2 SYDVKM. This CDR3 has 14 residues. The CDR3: CASRARDSTDTQYF. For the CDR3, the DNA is TGTGCCAGCAGGGCGAGGGACAGCACAGATACGCAGTATTTT.

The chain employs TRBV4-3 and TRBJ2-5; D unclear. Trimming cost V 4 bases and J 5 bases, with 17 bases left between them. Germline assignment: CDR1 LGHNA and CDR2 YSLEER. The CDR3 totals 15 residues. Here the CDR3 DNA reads TGCGCCAGCAGCCGTTTATTGTCTGGAGAGGAGACCCAGTACTTC. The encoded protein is CASSRLLSGEETQYF.

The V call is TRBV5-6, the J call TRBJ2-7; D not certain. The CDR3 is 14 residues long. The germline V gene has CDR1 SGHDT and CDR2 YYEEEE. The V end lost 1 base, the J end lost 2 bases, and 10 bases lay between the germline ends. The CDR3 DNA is TGTGCCAGCAGCTTGAGCGACCTCCCCTACGAGCAGTACTTC. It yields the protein CASSLSDLPYEQYF. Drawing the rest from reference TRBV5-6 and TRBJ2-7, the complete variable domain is DAGVTQSPTHLIKTRGQQVTLRCSPKSGHDTVSWYQQALGQGPQFIFQYYEEEERQRGNFPDRFSGHQFPNYSSELNVNALLLGDSALYLCASSLSDLPYEQYFGPGTRLTVT.

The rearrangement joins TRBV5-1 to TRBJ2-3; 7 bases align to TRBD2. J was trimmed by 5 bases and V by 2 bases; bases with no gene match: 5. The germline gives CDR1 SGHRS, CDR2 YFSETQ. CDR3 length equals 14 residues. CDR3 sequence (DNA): TGCGCCAGCAGCTTAGGCGGGAGTCTAGATACGCAGTATTTT. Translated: CASSLGGSLDTQYF.

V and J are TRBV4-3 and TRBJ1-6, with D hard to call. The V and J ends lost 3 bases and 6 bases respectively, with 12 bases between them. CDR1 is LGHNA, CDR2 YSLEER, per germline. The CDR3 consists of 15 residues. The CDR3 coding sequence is TGCGCCAGCAGCCAGACGACCTATTCTAATTCACCCCTCCACTTT. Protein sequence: CASSQTTYSNSPLHF.

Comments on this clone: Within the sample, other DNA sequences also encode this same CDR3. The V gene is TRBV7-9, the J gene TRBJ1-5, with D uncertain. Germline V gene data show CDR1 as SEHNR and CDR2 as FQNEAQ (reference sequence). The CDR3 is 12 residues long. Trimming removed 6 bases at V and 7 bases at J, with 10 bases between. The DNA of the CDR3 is TGTGCCAGCAGTCGGGGTGGCCAGCCCCAGCATTTT. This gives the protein CASSRGGQPQHF.

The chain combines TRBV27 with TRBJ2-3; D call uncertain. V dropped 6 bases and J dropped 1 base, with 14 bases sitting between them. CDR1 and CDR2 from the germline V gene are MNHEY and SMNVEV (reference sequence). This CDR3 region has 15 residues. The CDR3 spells CASSPDTTGTDTQYF. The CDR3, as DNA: TGTGCCAGCAGCCCTGATACGACGGGCACAGATACGCAGTATTTT.

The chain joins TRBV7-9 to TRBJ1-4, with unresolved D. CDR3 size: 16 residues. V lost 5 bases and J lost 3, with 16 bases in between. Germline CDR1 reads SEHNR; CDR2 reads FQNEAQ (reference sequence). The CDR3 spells CASSQVNSAANEKLFF. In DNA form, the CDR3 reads TGTGCCAGCAGCCAAGTCAACTCGGCGGCTAATGAAAAACTGTTTTTT. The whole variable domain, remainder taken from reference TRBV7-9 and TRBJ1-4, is DTGVSQNPRHKITKRGQNVTFRCDPISEHNRLYWYRQTLGQGPEFLTYFQNEAQLEKSRLLSDRFSAERPKGSFSTLEIQRTEQGDSAMYLCASSQVNSAANEKLFFGSGTQLSVL.

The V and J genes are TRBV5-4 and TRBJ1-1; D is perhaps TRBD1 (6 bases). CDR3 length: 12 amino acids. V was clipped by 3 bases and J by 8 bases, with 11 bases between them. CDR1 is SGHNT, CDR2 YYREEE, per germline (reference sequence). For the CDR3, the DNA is TGTGCCAGCAGCTGGGGGGGACAAGAAGCTTTCTTT. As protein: CASSWGGQEAFF.

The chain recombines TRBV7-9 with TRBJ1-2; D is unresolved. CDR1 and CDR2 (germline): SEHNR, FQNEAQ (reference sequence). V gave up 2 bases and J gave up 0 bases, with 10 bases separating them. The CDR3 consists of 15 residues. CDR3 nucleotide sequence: TGTGCCAGCAGCTTACCAGCTTCCTCTAACTATGGCTACACCTTC. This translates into CASSLPASSNYGYTF.

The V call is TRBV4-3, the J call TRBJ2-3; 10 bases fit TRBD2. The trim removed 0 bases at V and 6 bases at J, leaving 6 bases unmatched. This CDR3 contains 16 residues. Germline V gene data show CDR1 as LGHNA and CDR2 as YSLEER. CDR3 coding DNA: TGCGCCAGCAGCCAAGACGGCCTAGCGGGAGTGGATACGCAGTATTTT. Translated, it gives CASSQDGLAGVDTQYF.

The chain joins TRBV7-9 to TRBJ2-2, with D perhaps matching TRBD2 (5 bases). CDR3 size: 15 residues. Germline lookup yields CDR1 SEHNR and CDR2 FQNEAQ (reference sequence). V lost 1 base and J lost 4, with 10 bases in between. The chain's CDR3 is CASSLEVGVTGELFF. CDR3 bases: TGTGCCAGCAGCTTAGAGGTCGGGGTCACCGGGGAGCTGTTTTTT.

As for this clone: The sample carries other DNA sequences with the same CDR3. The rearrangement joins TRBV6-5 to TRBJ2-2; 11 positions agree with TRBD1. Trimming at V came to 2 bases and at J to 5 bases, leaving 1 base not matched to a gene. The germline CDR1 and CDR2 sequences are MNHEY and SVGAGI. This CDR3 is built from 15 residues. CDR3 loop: CASSYGTGGTGELFF. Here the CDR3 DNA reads TGTGCCAGCAGTTACGGGACAGGGGGTACCGGGGAGCTGTTTTTT.

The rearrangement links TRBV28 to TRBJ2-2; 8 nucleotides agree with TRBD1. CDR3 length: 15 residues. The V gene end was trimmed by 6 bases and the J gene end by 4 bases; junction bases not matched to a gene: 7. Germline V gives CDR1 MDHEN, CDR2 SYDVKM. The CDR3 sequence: CASRRQGIGTGELFF. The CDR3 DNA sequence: TGTGCCAGCAGGCGACAGGGGATAGGCACCGGGGAGCTGTTTTTT.

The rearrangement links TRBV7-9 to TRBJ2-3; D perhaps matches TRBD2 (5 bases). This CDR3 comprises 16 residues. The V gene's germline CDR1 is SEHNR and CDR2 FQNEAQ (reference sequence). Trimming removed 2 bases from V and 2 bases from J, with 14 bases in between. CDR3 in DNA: TGTGCCAGCAGCTTATTCGGAGCGGAGGACACAGATACGCAGTATTTT. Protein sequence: CASSLFGAEDTDTQYF.

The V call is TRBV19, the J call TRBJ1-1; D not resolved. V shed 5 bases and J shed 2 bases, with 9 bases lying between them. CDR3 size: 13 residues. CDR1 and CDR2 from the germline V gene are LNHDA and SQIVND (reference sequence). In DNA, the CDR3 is TGTGCCAGTAGTGAGCCGTATAACACTGAAGCTTTCTTT. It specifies CASSEPYNTEAFF. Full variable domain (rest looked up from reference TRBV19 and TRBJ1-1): DGGITQSPKYLFRKEGQNVTLSCEQNLNHDAMYWYRQDPGQGLRLIYYSQIVNDFQKGDIAEGYSVSREKKESFPLTVTSAQKNPTAFYLCASSEPYNTEAFFGQGTRLTVV.